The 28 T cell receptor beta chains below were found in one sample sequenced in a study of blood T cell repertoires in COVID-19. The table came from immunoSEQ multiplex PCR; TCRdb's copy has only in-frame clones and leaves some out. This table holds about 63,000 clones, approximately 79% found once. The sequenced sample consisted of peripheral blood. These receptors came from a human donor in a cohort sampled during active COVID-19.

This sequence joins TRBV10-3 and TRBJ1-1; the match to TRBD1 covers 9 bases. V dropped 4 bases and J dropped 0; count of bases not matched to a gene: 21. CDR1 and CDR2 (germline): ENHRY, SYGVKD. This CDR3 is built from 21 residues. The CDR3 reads CAISAGFGQGSPVSMNTEAFF. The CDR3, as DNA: TGTGCCATCAGTGCTGGCTTTGGACAGGGGAGCCCTGTGTCCATGAACACTGAAGCTTTCTTT.

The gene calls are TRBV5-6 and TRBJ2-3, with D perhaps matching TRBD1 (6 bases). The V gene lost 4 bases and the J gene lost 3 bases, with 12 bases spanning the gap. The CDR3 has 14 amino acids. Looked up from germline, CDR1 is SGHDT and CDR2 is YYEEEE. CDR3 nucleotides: TGTGCCAGCAGCCATTGGACAGATACAGATACGCAGTATTTT. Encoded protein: CASSHWTDTDTQYF. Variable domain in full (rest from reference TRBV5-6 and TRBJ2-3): DAGVTQSPTHLIKTRGQQVTLRCSPKSGHDTVSWYQQALGQGPQFIFQYYEEEERQRGNFPDRFSGHQFPNYSSELNVNALLLGDSALYLCASSHWTDTDTQYFGPGTRLTVL.

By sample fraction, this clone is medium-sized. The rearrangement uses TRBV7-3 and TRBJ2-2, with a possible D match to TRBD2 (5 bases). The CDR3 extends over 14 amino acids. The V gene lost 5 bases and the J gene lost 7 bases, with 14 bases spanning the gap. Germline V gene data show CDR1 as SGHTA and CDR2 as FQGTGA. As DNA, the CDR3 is TGTGCCAGCAGCCCAGCGGACGGAAACGGGGAGCTGTTTTTT. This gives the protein CASSPADGNGELFF.

CDR3 amino acids: CASSQDRRNSPLHF. The CDR3 coding sequence is TGTGCCAGCAGCCAAGATCGGCGGAATTCACCCCTCCACTTT. The chain couples TRBV4-2 to TRBJ1-6; D unclear. The CDR3 consists of 14 residues. V was pared by 0 bases and J by 7 bases, with 7 bases between. CDR1 is LGHNA and CDR2 is YNFKEQ in the germline V gene.

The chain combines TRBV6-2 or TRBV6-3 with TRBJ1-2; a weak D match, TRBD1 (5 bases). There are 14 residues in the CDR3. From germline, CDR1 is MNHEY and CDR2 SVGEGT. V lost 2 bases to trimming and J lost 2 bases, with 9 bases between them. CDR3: CASSYGAGNYGYTF. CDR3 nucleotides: TGTGCCAGCAGTTACGGGGCAGGGAACTATGGCTACACCTTC.

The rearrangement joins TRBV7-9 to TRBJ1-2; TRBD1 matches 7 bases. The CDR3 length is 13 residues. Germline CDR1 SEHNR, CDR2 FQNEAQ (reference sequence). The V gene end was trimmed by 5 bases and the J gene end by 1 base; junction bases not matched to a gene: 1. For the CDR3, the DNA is TGTGCCAGCAGCCAGGGGGTTAACTATGGCTACACCTTC. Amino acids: CASSQGVNYGYTF.

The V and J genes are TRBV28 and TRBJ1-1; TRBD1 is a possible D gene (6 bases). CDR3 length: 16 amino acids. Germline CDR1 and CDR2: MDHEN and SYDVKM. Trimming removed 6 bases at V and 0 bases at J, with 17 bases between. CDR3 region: CASSAFRDKLNTEAFF. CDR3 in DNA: TGTGCCAGCAGCGCATTCCGGGACAAACTGAACACTGAAGCTTTCTTT.

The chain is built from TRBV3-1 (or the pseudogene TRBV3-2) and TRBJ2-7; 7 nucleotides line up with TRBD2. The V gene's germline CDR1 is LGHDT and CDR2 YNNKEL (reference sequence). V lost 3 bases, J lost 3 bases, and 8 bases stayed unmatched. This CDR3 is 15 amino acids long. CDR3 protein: CASSQLAAAVYEQYF. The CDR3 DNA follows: TGTGCCAGCAGCCAGCTAGCGGCGGCCGTCTACGAGCAGTACTTC.

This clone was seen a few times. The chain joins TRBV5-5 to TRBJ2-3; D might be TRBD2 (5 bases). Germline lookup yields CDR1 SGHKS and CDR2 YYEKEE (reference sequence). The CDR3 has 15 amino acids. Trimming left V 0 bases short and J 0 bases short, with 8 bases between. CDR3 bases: TGTGCCAGCAGCTTGGACCGGACTAGCACAGATACGCAGTATTTT. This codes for CASSLDRTSTDTQYF.

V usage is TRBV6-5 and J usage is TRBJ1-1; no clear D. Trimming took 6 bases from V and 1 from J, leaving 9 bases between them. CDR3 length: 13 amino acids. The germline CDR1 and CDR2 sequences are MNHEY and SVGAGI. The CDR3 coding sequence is TGTGCCAGCAGAGTGACGGGGAACACTGAAGCTTTCTTT. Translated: CASRVTGNTEAFF.

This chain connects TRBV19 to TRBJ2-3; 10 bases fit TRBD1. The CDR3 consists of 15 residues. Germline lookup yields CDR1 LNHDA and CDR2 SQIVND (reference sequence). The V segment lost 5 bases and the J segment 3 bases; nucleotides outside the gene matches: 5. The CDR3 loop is CASSRTGGGTDTQYF. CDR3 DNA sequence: TGTGCCAGTAGTCGGACAGGGGGAGGGACAGATACGCAGTATTTT.

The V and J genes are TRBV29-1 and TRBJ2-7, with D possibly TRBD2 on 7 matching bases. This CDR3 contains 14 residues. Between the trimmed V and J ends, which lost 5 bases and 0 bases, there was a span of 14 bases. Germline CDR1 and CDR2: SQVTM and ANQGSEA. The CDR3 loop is CSVLWRGHSYEQYF. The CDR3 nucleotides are TGCAGCGTTCTTTGGCGGGGGCACTCCTACGAGCAGTACTTC.

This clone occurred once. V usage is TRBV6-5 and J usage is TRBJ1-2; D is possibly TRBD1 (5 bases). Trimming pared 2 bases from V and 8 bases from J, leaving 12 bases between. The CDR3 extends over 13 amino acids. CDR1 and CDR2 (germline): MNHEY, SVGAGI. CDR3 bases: TGTGCCAGCAGTTACGCAGGGAAGGACGGCTACACCTTC. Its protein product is CASSYAGKDGYTF.

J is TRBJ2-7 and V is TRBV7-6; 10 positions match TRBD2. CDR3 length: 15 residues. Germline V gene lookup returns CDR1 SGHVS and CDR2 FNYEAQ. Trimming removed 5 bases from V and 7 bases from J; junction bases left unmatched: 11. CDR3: CASSDTGLAVREQYF. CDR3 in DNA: TGTGCCAGCAGCGATACCGGACTAGCGGTACGGGAGCAGTACTTC.

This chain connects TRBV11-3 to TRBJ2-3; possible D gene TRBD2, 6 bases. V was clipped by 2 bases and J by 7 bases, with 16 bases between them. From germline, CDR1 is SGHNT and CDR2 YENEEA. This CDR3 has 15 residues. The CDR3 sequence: CASSLKQGGAHTQYF. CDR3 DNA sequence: TGTGCCAGCAGCTTAAAACAAGGCGGGGCTCATACGCAGTATTTT.

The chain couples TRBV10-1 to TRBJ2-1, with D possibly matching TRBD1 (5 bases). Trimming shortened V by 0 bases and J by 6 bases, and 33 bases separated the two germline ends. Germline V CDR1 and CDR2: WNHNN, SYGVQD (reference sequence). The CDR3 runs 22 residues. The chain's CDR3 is CASSESSSVQGPSIETPNEQFF. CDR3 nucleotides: TGCGCCAGCAGTGAGTCCAGTTCTGTTCAGGGTCCCTCGATAGAAACCCCCAATGAGCAGTTCTTC.

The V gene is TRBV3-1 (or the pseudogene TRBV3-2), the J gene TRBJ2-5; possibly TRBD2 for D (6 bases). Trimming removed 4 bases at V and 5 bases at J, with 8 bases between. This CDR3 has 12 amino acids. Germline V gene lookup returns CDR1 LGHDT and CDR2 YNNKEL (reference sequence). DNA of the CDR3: TGTGCCAGCAGCCGGGACTGGGAGACCCAGTACTTC. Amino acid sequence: CASSRDWETQYF.

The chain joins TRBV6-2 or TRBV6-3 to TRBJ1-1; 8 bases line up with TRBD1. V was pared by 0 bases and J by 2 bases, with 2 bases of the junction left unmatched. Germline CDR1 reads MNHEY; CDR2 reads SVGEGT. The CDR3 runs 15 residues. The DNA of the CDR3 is TGTGCCAGCAGTTACTCGACAGGGGTCAACACTGAAGCTTTCTTT. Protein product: CASSYSTGVNTEAFF.

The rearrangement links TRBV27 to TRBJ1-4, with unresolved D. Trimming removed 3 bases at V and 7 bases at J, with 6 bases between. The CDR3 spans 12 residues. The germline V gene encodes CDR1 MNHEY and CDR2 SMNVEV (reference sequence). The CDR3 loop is CASSFRGEKLFF. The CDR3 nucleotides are TGTGCCAGCAGTTTCCGGGGTGAAAAACTGTTTTTT.

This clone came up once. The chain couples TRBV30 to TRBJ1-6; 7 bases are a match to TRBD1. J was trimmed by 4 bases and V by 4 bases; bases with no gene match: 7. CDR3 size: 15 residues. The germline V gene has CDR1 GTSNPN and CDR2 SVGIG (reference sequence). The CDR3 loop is CAWTRDSEYNSPLHF. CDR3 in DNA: TGTGCCTGGACCAGGGACAGCGAATATAATTCACCCCTCCACTTT.

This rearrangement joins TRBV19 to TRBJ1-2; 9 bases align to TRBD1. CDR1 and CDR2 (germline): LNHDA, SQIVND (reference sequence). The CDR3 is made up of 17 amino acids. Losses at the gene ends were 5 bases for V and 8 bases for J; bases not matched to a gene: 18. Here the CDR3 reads CASSPSGQGFYLGGYTF. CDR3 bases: TGTGCCAGTAGTCCATCGGGACAGGGCTTTTATCTGGGAGGCTACACCTTC.

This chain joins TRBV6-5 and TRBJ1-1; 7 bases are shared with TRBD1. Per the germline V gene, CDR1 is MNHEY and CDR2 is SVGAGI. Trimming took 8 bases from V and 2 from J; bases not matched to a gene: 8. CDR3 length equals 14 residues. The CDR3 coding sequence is TGTGCCAGCCATCTGGGACAGACTAACACTGAAGCTTTCTTT. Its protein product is CASHLGQTNTEAFF.

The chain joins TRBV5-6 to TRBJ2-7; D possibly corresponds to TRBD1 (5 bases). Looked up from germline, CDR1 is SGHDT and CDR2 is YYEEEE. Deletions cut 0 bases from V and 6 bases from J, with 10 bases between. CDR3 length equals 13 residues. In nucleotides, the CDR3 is TGTGCCAGCAGCTTGGGCACAGGATCCGAGCAGTACTTC. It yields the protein CASSLGTGSEQYF.

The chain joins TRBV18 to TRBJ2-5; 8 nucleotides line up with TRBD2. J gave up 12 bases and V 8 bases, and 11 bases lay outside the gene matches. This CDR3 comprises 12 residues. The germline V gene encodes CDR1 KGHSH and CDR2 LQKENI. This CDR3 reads CASKREGAAEYF. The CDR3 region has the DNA TGTGCCAGCAAACGGGAGGGCGCGGCTGAGTACTTC.

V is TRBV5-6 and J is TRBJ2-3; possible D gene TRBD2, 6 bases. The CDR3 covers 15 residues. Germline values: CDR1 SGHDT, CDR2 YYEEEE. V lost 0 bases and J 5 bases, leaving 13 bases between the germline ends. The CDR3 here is CASSLGSGARDTQYF. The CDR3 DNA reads TGTGCCAGCAGCTTGGGTAGCGGAGCTCGAGATACGCAGTATTTT.

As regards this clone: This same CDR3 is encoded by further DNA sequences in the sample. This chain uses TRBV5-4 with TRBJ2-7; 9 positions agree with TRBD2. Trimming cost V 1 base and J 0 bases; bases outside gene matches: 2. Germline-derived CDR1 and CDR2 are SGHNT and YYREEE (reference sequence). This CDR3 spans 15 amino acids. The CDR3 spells CASSLSSGSSYEQYF. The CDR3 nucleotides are TGTGCCAGCAGCTTGAGTAGCGGGAGCTCCTACGAGCAGTACTTC.

The CDR3 region has the DNA TGTGCCAGCAGTCTGGGACAGATCAATGGCTACACCTTC. This gives the protein CASSLGQINGYTF. The chain carries TRBV6-5 and TRBJ1-2; 7 nucleotides agree with TRBD1. The J segment lost 6 bases and the V segment lost 5 bases, leaving 6 bases of the junction unmatched. This CDR3 has 13 amino acids. Germline V CDR1 and CDR2: MNHEY, SVGAGI.

The DNA for the CDR3 is TGTGCCAGTAGTAGCAGGGTGCGGGGATACAATGAAAAACTGTTTTTT. Translated, it gives CASSSRVRGYNEKLFF. The J gene is TRBJ1-4, the V gene TRBV19, with TRBD1 as a possible D gene (5 bases). The CDR3 has 16 amino acids. CDR1 and CDR2 (germline): LNHDA, SQIVND (reference sequence). Between the trimmed V and J ends, which lost 4 bases and 5 bases, there was a span of 17 bases.